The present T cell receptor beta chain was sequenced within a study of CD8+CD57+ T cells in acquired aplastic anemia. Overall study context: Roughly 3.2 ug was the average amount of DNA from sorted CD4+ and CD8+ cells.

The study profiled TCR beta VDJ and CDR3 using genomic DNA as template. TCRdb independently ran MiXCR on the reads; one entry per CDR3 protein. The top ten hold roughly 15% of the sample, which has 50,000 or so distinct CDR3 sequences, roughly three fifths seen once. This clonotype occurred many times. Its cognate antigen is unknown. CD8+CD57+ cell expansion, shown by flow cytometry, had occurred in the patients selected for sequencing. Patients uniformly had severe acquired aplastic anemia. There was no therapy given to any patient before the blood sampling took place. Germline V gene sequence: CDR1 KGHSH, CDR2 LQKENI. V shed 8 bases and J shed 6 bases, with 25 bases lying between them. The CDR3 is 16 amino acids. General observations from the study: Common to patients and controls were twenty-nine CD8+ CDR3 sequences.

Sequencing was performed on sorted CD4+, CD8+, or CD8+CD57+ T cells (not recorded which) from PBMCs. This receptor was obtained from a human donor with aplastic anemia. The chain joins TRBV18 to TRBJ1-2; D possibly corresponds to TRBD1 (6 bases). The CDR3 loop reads CASLPEGDLSVHGYTF. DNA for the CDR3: TGTGCCAGCCTCCCGGAGGGGGACCTGTCTGTGCATGGCTACACCTTC.